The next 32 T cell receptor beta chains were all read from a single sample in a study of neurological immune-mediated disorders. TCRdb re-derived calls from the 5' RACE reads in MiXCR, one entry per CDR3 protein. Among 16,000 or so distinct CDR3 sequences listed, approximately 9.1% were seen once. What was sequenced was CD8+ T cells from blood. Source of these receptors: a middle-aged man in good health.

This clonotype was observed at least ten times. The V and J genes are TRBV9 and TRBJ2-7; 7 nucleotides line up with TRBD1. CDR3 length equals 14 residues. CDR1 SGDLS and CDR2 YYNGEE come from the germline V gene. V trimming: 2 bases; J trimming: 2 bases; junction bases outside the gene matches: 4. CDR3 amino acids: CASSVGQGAYEQYF. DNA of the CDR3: TGTGCCAGCAGCGTGGGGCAGGGGGCCTACGAGCAGTACTTC.

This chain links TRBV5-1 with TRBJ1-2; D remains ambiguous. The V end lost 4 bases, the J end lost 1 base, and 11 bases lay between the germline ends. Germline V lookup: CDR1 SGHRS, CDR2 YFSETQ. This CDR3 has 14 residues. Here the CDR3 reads CASSGGLGNYGYTF. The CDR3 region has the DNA TGCGCCAGCAGCGGCGGACTGGGTAACTATGGCTACACCTTC.

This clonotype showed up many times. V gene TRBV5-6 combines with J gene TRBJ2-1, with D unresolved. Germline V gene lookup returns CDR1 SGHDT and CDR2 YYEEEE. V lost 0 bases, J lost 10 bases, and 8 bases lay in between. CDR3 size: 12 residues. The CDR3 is CASSLGGIEQFF. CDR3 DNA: TGTGCCAGCAGCTTGGGGGGAATAGAGCAGTTCTTC. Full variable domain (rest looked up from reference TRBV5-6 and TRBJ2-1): DAGVTQSPTHLIKTRGQQVTLRCSPKSGHDTVSWYQQALGQGPQFIFQYYEEEERQRGNFPDRFSGHQFPNYSSELNVNALLLGDSALYLCASSLGGIEQFFGPGTRLTVL.

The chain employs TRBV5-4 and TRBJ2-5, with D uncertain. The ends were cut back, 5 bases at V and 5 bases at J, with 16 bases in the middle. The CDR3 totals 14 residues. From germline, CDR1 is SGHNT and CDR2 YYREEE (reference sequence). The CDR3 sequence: CASSFGGFEETQYF. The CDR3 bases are TGTGCCAGCAGTTTCGGCGGATTTGAGGAGACCCAGTACTTC.

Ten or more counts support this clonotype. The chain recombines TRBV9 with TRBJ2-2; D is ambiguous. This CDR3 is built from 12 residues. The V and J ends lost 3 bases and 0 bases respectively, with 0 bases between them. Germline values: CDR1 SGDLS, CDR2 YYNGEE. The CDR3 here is CASSANTGELFF. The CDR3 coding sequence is TGTGCCAGCAGCGCGAACACCGGGGAGCTGTTTTTT. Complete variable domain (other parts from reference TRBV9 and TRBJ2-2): DSGVTQTPKHLITATGQRVTLRCSPRSGDLSVYWYQQSLDQGLQFLIQYYNGEERAKGNILERFSAQQFPDLHSELNLSSLELGDSALYFCASSANTGELFFGEGSRLTVL.

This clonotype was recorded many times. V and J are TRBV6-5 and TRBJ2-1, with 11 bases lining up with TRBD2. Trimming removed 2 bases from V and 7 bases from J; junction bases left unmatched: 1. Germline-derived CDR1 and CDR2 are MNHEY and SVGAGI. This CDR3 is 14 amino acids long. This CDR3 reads CASSYRTSGNEQFF. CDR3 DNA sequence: TGTGCCAGCAGTTACCGGACTAGCGGGAATGAGCAGTTCTTC.

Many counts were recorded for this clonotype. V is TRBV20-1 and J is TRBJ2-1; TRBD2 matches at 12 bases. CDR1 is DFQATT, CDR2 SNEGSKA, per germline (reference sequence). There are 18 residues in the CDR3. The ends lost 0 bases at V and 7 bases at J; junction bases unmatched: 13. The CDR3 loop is CSARDLALAGGPGNEQFF. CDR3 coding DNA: TGCAGTGCTAGAGACTTGGCCCTAGCGGGAGGGCCGGGGAATGAGCAGTTCTTC.

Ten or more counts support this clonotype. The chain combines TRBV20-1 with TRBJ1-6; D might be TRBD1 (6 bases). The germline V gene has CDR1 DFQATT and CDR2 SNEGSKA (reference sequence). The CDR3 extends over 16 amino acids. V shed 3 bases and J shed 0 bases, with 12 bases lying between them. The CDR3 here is CSAREDSHSYNSPLHF. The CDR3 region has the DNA TGCAGTGCTAGGGAGGACAGCCACTCCTATAATTCACCCCTCCACTTT.

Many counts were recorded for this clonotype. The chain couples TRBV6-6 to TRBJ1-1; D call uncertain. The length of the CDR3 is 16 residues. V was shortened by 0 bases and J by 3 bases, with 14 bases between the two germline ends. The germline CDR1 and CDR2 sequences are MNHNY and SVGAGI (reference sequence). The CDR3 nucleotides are TGTGCCAGCAGTTACTCGATCATCACCGGGGACACTGAAGCTTTCTTT. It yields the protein CASSYSIITGDTEAFF.

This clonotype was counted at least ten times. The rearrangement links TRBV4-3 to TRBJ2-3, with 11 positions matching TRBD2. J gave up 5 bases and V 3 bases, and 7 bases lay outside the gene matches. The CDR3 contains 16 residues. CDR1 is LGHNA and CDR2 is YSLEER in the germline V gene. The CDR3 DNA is TGCGCCAGCAGCCAGAGATTAGCGGGAGGGGGAGATACGCAGTATTTT. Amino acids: CASSQRLAGGGDTQYF.

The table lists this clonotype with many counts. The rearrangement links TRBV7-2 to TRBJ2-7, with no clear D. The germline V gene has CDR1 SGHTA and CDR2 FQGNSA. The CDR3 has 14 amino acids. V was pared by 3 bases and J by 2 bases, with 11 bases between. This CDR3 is CASSFWQSAYEQYF. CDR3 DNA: TGTGCCAGCAGCTTTTGGCAATCGGCCTACGAGCAGTACTTC.

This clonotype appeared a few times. The CDR3 here is CASSQVVGPGTGELFF. The DNA of the CDR3 is TGTGCCAGCAGCCAAGTGGTGGGGCCTGGCACCGGGGAGCTGTTTTTT. The chain uses TRBV3-1 and TRBJ2-2; a weak D match, TRBD1 (5 bases). Trimming took off 1 base at V and 4 bases at J, with 13 bases between the two ends. The CDR3 spans 16 residues. Per germline, CDR1 LGHDT and CDR2 YNNKEL (reference sequence).

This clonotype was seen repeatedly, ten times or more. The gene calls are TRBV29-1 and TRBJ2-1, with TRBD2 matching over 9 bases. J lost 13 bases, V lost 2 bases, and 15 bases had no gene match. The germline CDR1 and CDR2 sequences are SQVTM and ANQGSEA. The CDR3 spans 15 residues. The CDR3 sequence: CSVENEGAGGLDQFF. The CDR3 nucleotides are TGCAGCGTTGAAAACGAGGGGGCGGGAGGGCTCGATCAGTTCTTC.

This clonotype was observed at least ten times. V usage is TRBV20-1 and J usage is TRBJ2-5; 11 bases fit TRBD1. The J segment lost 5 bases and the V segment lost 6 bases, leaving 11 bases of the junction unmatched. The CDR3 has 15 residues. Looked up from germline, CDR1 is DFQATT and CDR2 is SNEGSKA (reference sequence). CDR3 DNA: TGCAGTGCCTCTCTTATGGACAGGGGGCGGGAGACCCAGTACTTC. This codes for CSASLMDRGRETQYF.

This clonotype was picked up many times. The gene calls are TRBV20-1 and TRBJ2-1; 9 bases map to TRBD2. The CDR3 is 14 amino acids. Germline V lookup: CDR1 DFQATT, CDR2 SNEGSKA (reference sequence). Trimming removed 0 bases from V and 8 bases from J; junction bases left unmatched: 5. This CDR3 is CSARELAGVHEQFF. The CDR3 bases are TGCAGTGCTAGAGAACTAGCGGGCGTTCATGAGCAGTTCTTC.

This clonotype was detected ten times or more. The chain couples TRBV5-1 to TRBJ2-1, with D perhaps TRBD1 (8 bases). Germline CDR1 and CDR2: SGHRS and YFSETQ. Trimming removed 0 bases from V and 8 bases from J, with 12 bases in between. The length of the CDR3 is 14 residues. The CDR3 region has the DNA TGCGCCAGCAGCTTGGAACAGGGGGGGGATGAGCAGTTCTTC. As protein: CASSLEQGGDEQFF. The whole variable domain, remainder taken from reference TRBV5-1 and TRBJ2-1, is KAGVTQTPRYLIKTRGQQVTLSCSPISGHRSVSWYQQTPGQGLQFLFEYFSETQRNKGNFPGRFSGRQFSNSRSEMNVSTLELGDSALYLCASSLEQGGDEQFFGPGTRLTVL.

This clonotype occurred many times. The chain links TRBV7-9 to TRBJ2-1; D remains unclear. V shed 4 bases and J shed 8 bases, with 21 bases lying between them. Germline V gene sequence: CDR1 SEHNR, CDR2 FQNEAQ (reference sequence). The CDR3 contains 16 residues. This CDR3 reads CASSSTPLKGLHEQFF. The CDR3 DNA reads TGTGCCAGCAGCTCAACTCCTCTTAAGGGTCTGCATGAGCAGTTCTTC.

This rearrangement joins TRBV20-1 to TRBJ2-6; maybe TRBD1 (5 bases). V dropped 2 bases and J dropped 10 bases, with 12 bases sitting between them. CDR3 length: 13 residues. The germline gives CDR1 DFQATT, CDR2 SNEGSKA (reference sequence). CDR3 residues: CSARLGVGNVLTF. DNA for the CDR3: TGCAGTGCTAGACTAGGGGTAGGGAACGTCCTGACTTTC.

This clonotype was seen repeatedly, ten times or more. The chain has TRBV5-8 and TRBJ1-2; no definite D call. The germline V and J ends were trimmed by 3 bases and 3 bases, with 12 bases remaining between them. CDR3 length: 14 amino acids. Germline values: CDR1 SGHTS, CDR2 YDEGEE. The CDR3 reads CASSSEGAYYGYTF. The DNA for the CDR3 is TGTGCCAGCAGCTCGGAGGGCGCTTACTATGGCTACACCTTC.

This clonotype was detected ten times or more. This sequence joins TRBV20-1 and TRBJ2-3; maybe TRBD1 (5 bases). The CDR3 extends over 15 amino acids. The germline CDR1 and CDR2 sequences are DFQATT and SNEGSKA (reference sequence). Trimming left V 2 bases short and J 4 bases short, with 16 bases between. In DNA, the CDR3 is TGCAGTGCTAGACCCCTGGAAGGGGTACCAGATACGCAGTATTTT. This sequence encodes CSARPLEGVPDTQYF.

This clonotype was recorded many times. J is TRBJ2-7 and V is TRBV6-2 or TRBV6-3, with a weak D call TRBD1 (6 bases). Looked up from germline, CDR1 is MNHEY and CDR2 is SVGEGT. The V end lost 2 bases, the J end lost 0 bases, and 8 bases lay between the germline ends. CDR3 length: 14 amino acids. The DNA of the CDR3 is TGTGCCAGCAGTTACGGGACAAACTCCTACGAGCAGTACTTC. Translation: CASSYGTNSYEQYF.

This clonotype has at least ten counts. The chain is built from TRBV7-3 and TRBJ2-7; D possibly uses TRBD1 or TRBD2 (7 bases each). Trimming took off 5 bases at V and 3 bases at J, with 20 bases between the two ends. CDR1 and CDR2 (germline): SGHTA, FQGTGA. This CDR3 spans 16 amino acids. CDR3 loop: CASSENGGTAIYEQYF. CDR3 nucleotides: TGTGCCAGCAGCGAGAACGGGGGGACAGCGATCTACGAGCAGTACTTC.

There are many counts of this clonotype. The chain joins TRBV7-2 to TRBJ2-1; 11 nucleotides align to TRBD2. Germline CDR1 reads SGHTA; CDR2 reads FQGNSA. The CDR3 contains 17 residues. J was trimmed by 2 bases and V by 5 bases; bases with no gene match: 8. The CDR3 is CASSLGTSGRPYNEQFF. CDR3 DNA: TGTGCCAGCAGCCTCGGGACTAGCGGACGTCCCTACAATGAGCAGTTCTTC.

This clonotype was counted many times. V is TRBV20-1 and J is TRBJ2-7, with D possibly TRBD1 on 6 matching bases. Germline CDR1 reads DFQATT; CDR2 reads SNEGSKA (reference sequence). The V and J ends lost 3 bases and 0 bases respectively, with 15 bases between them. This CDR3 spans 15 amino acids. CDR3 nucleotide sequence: TGCAGTGCTAGGTTGAAGGGACAATTCTCCTACGAGCAGTACTTC. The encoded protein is CSARLKGQFSYEQYF.

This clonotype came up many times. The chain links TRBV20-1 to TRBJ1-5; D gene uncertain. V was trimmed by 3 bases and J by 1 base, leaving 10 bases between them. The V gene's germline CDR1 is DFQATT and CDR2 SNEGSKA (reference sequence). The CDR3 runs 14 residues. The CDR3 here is CSARVTASNQPQHF. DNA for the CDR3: TGCAGTGCTAGGGTGACGGCGAGCAATCAGCCCCAGCATTTT.

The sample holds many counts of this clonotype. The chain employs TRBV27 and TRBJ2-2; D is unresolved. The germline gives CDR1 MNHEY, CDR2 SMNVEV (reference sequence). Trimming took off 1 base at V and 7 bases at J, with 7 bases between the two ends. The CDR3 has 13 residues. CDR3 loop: CASSLFEGGELFF. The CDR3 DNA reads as TGTGCCAGCAGTTTATTTGAAGGCGGGGAGCTGTTTTTT.

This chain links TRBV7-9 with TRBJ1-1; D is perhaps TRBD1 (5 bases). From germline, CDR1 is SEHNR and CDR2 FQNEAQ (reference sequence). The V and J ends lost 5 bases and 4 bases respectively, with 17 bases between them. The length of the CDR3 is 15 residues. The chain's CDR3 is CASSLSGTVGTEAFF. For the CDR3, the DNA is TGTGCCAGCAGCCTATCCGGGACGGTGGGCACTGAAGCTTTCTTT.

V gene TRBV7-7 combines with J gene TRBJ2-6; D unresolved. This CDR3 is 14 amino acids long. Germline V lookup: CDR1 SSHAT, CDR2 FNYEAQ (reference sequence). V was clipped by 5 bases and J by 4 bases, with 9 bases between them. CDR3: CASSVGPGANVLTF. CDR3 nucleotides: TGTGCCAGCAGCGTAGGGCCAGGGGCCAACGTCCTGACTTTC.

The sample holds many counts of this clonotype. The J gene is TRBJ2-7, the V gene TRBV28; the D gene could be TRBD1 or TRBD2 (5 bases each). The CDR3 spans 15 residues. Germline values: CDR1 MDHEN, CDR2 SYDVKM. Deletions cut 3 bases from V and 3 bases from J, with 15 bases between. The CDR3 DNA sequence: TGTGCCAGCAGTTTGGGGTGGGGGACGGGCTACGAGCAGTACTTC. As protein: CASSLGWGTGYEQYF.

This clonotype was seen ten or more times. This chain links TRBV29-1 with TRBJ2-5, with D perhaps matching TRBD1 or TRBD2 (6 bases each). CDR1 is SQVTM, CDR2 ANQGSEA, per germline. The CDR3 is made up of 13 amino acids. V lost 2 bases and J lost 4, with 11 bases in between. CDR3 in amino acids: CSVETGGGETQYF. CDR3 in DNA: TGCAGCGTTGAAACCGGGGGCGGAGAGACCCAGTACTTC.

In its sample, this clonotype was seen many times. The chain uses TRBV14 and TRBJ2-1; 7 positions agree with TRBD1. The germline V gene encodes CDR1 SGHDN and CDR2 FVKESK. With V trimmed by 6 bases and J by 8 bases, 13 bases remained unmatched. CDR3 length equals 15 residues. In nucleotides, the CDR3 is TGTGCCAGCAGAACCTTACAGGGGCCCATTCATGAGCAGTTCTTC. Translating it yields CASRTLQGPIHEQFF.

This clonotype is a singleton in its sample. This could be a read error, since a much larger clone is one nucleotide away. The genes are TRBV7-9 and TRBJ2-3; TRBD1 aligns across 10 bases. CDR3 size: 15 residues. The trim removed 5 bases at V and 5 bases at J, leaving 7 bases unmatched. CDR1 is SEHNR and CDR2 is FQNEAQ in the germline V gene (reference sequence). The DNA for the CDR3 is TGTGCCAGCAGCCCCGGACAGGGGGTAAAAGATACGCAGTATTTT. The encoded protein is CASSPGQGVKDTQYF.